The rows below give T cell receptor beta chains drawn from one sample of a study of blood T cell repertoires in COVID-19. TCRdb's copy holds only in-frame clones and misses some; the assay was immunoSEQ multiplex PCR. Among about 220,000 clones listed, 70% to 90% were seen once. The sequenced sample consisted of PBMCs or T cells enriched from blood (not recorded which). The source is a woman aged 45 to 65 with acute COVID-19. CDR3s include the opening cysteine and the closing phenylalanine or tryptophan. D genes are given only for firm matches. Where a row states a size, it is once, few, many or the class of an expanded clone; other rows omit it.

J	length	D	V	size	CDR3	DNA
TRBJ1-6	14	TRBD1	TRBV6-5	NA	CASTGGQGNSPLHF	TGTGCCAGCACCGGAGGACAGGGTAACTCACCCCTCCACTTT
TRBJ1-2	10	TRBD1	TRBV6-1	NA	CASSEGTGTF	TGTGCCAGCAGTGAAGGGACAGGCACCTTC
TRBJ2-7	14	TRBD1	TRBV9	NA	CASSTGQASYEQYF	TGTGCCAGCAGTACAGGACAGGCTTCCTACGAGCAGTACTTC
TRBJ2-1	15	TRBD2	TRBV6-2/TRBV6-3	NA	CASSPLAGTYNEQFF	TGTGCCAGCAGCCCACTAGCGGGTACCTACAATGAGCAGTTCTTC
TRBJ2-7	11	NA	TRBV2	once	CARDSGDEQYF	TGTGCCAGGGATAGCGGCGACGAGCAGTACTTC
TRBJ1-5	13	NA	TRBV30	NA	CAWSVQSNQPQHF	TGTGCCTGGAGTGTACAGAGCAATCAGCCCCAGCATTTT
TRBJ2-1	11	NA	TRBV5-6	NA	CASSRDFRQFF	TGTGCCAGCAGCCGGGACTTTCGGCAGTTCTTC
TRBJ1-1	15	NA	TRBV27	once	CASSPDIFANTEAFF	TGTGCCAGCAGTCCTGACATATTCGCGAACACTGAAGCTTTCTTT
TRBJ2-7	11	NA	TRBV11-2	NA	CASSPAREQYF	TGTGCCAGCAGTCCTGCTCGGGAGCAGTACTTC
TRBJ2-1	14	NA	TRBV5-3	NA	CARSLPVSYNEQFF	TGTGCCAGAAGCTTGCCCGTCTCCTACAATGAGCAGTTCTTC
TRBJ1-6	15	TRBD1	TRBV5-1	NA	CASSWDSSYNSPLHF	TGCGCCAGCAGCTGGGACAGCTCCTATAATTCACCCCTCCACTTT
TRBJ2-5	17	TRBD1	TRBV29-1	NA	CSVDSPRRTGVGETQYF	TGCAGCGTTGATTCCCCTCGGCGGACAGGGGTAGGAGAGACCCAGTACTTC
TRBJ2-7	14	TRBD2	TRBV5-1	few	CASSSSGSPYEQYF	TGCGCCAGCAGTTCTAGCGGGAGTCCCTACGAGCAGTACTTC
TRBJ1-2	14	NA	TRBV29-1	NA	CSVRTERTNYGYTF	TGCAGCGTCCGGACAGAGAGAACTAACTATGGCTACACCTTC
TRBJ2-3	14	NA	TRBV6-5	NA	CASSYSSSRDTQYF	TGTGCCAGCAGTTACTCCTCATCGCGGGATACGCAGTATTTT
TRBJ1-3	14	NA	TRBV3-1/TRBV3-2	many	CASSQSGSGNTIYF	TGTGCCAGCAGCCAATCAGGGTCTGGAAACACCATATATTTT
TRBJ2-5	18	TRBD2	TRBV12-5	NA	CASGLVPDGRAIWETQYF	TGTGCTAGTGGTTTGGTACCTGACGGGAGGGCCATTTGGGAGACCCAGTACTTC
TRBJ2-1	13	NA	TRBV10-1	NA	CASRLLSYNEQFF	TGCGCCAGCAGACTGCTCTCCTACAATGAGCAGTTCTTC